The 26 T cell receptor beta chains below all came from one sample that was sequenced in a study of T cells in women clearing cervical HPV infection. Measured with immunoSEQ multiplex PCR; TCRdb has only the in-frame clones, and not every one. This table holds some 41,000 clones. Input material: blood buffy coat. These TCRs come from a woman aged 18 to 75 with a cervical HPV16 infection that either progressed to CIN3+ or cleared (not recorded which).

Concerning this clone itself: The CDR3 is cut off 3 residues early in the read; its end comes from the germline J gene. The chain carries TRBV29-1 and TRBJ2-3, with D possibly matching TRBD1 (6 bases). Trimming pared 1 base from V and 0 bases from J, leaving 23 bases between. Germline CDR1 is SQVTM and CDR2 is ANQGSEA. CDR3 size: 19 residues. The DNA read from the CDR3 is TGCAGCGTTGAAGGGCCCGTCGACAGGATAAAACCTAGCACAGATACG. Protein sequence: CSVEGPVDRIKPSTDT. The whole CDR3 is CSVEGPVDRIKPSTDTQYF.

Of note for this clone: The observed sequence ends 3 residues before the CDR3 terminus, with the missing tail filled in from the germline J gene. The chain is built from TRBV6-1 and TRBJ2-7, with 10 bases that match TRBD1. CDR1 is MNHNS and CDR2 is SASEGT in the germline V gene. The CDR3 runs to 14 residues. Unmatched junction bases numbered 4, after V lost 3 bases and J lost 5 bases. The CDR3: CASSEGQGWNEQYF. The part of the CDR3 DNA that was read is TGTGCCAGCAGTGAGGGACAGGGGTGGAACGAG.

With respect to this clone: Sequencing ends 3 residues short of the CDR3 end; the germline J gene provides the rest. This chain joins TRBV2 and TRBJ2-3; TRBD2 matches at 9 bases. Germline values: CDR1 SNHLY, CDR2 FYNNEI. CDR3 length equals 14 residues. V was pared by 2 bases and J by 4 bases, with 1 base of the junction left unmatched. CDR3: CASSELAGADTQYF. The CDR3 bases that were read are TGTGCCAGCAGTGAATTAGCGGGAGCAGATACG.

To note about this clone: Read data end 3 residues before the CDR3 end; the end is taken from the germline J gene. J is TRBJ1-2 and V is TRBV5-1; D might be TRBD1 (5 bases). Trimming took 4 bases from V and 3 from J, leaving 13 bases between them. Germline V gene sequence: CDR1 SGHRS, CDR2 YFSETQ. There are 14 residues in the CDR3. The sequenced CDR3 bases are TGCGCCAGCAGCCCACCGGGGGAGTACTATGGC. It specifies CASSPPGEYYG. The full CDR3 is CASSPPGEYYGYTF.

Points on this clone: Read data end 3 residues before the CDR3 end; the end is taken from the germline J gene. This chain connects TRBV5-1 to TRBJ2-1, with 8 bases matching TRBD1. The CDR3 runs to 15 residues. Germline assignment: CDR1 SGHRS and CDR2 YFSETQ. V lost 7 bases, J lost 5 bases, and 11 bases stayed unmatched. CDR3 residues: CASCHSDRVHNEQFF. The DNA read from the CDR3 is TGCGCCAGCTGCCACTCGGACAGGGTCCACAATGAG.

Regarding this clone: The CDR3 is cut off 3 residues early in the read; its end comes from the germline J gene. V gene TRBV5-1 combines with J gene TRBJ1-5, with a possible D match to TRBD1 (5 bases). V lost 0 bases to trimming and J lost 4 bases, with 11 bases between them. The CDR3 is made up of 15 amino acids. CDR1 and CDR2 (germline): SGHRS, YFSETQ. The part of the CDR3 DNA that was read is TGCGCCAGCAGCTTGGGGGGCAGTTCTAATCAGCCC. Translating it yields CASSLGGSSNQP. The entire CDR3 reads CASSLGGSSNQPQHF.

The DNA read from the CDR3 is TGTGCCAGCAGCGTAACGGGACTCCCGGGGAAG. Translated, it gives CASSVTGLPGK. The entire CDR3 protein is CASSVTGLPGKLFF. The chain employs TRBV7-8 and TRBJ2-2; TRBD2 is a possible D gene (6 bases). The CDR3 extends 3 residues past the end of the read, so its final part is completed from the germline J gene. The CDR3 has 14 amino acids. Germline-derived CDR1 and CDR2 are SGHVS and FQNEAQ. The whole variable domain, filled in from reference TRBV7-8 and TRBJ2-2, reads GAGVSQSPRYKVAKRGQDVALRCDPISGHVSLFWYQQALGQGPEFLTYFQNEAQLDKSGLPSDRFFAERPEGSVSTLKIQRTQQEDSAVYLCASSVTGLPGKLFFGEGSRLTVL.

A remark on this clone: The read ends 3 residues early relative to the CDR3; the germline J gene fills the gap. The rearrangement uses TRBV20-1 and TRBJ1-1; D is ambiguous. The CDR3 is 13 amino acids. Germline V gene data show CDR1 as DFQATT and CDR2 as SNEGSKA (reference sequence). V was trimmed by 2 bases and J by 2 bases, leaving 9 bases between them. The CDR3 bases that were read are TGCAGTGCTAGAAAGGTCCGAAACACTGAA. Amino acids: CSARKVRNTE. The full CDR3 reads CSARKVRNTEAFF.

Comments on this clone: The read falls 3 residues short of the CDR3 end, and the missing part is taken from the germline J gene. The chain employs TRBV7-9 and TRBJ1-5; the match to TRBD1 covers 7 bases. Germline V gene sequence: CDR1 SEHNR, CDR2 FQNEAQ (reference sequence). This CDR3 is built from 15 residues. J gave up 7 bases and V 1 base, and 7 bases lay outside the gene matches. The CDR3 here is CASSLEQGRGQPQHF. CDR3 DNA (partial): TGTGCCAGCAGCTTAGAACAGGGGCGAGGGCAGCCC.

Concerning this clone: From the germline J gene comes the end of the CDR3, since the read stops 3 residues before it. The genes are TRBV5-1 and TRBJ1-2, with TRBD1 matching over 9 bases. V shed 4 bases, J shed 2 bases, and the junction held 18 bases outside the gene matches. The length of the CDR3 is 19 residues. Germline CDR1 and CDR2: SGHRS and YFSETQ. The CDR3 spells CASSSLGGQGDYLNYGYTF. The sequenced CDR3 bases are TGCGCCAGCAGCAGCTTGGGGGGACAGGGTGATTATCTCAACTATGGC. The full variable domain, completed using reference TRBV5-1 and TRBJ1-2, is KAGVTQTPRYLIKTRGQQVTLSCSPISGHRSVSWYQQTPGQGLQFLFEYFSETQRNKGNFPGRFSGRQFSNSRSEMNVSTLELGDSALYLCASSSLGGQGDYLNYGYTFGSGTRLTVV.

Remarks on this clone: The sequenced fragment ends 3 residues before the CDR3 boundary, so the rest is inferred from the germline J gene. The V call is TRBV2, the J call TRBJ2-7, with D uncertain. CDR3 length: 14 residues. Trimming pared 2 bases from V and 2 bases from J, leaving 10 bases between. Per the germline V gene, CDR1 is SNHLY and CDR2 is FYNNEI. The covered CDR3 bases are TGTGCCAGCAGTGAATGGGCAGGAACCTACGAG. Protein: CASSEWAGTYE. The entire CDR3 reads CASSEWAGTYEQYF. Full variable domain (outside the CDR3, taken from reference TRBV2 and TRBJ2-7): EPEVTQTPSHQVTQMGQEVILRCVPISNHLYFYWYRQILGQKVEFLVSFYNNEISEKSEIFDDQFSVERPDGSNFTLKIRSTKLEDSAMYFCASSEWAGTYEQYFGPGTRLTVT.

On this clone: The CDR3 is cut off 3 residues early in the read; its end comes from the germline J gene. This chain uses TRBV10-3 with TRBJ2-2; D is perhaps TRBD2 (6 bases). The CDR3 is made up of 12 amino acids. CDR1 and CDR2 from the germline V gene are ENHRY and SYGVKD. V was cut by 8 bases and J by 4 bases, with 8 bases left in between. The covered CDR3 bases are TGTGCCATCTCCGGGGGCACCGGGGAG. Translated, it gives CAISGGTGE. The whole CDR3 sequence reads CAISGGTGELFF.

Remarks on this clone: The sequenced fragment ends 3 residues before the CDR3 boundary, so the rest is inferred from the germline J gene. V gene TRBV18 combines with J gene TRBJ1-6; TRBD1 agrees at 7 bases. This CDR3 is built from 12 residues. Per germline, CDR1 KGHSH and CDR2 LQKENI. The CDR3 bases that were read are TGTGCCAGCTCACCAGCAGGGGGGACC. Translated, it gives CASSPAGGT. The complete CDR3 protein is CASSPAGGTLHF.

About this clone itself: The CDR3 end falls 3 residues outside the read, so it is completed with the germline J gene. The V and J genes are TRBV19 and TRBJ1-5; D remains ambiguous. The V gene lost 2 bases and the J gene lost 1 base, with 3 bases spanning the gap. Germline CDR1 and CDR2: LNHDA and SQIVND (reference sequence). This CDR3 is 13 amino acids long. CDR3 bases read: TGTGCCAGTAGTATACAAAGCAATCAGCCC. The encoded protein is CASSIQSNQP. The full CDR3 protein is CASSIQSNQPQHF.

To note about this clone: The DNA ends 3 residues before the CDR3 does, and the rest of the CDR3 is filled in from the germline J gene. The chain is built from TRBV28 and TRBJ2-5, with a possible D match to TRBD2 (6 bases). Germline CDR1 and CDR2: MDHEN and SYDVKM. Trimming took 5 bases from V and 3 from J, leaving 13 bases between them. This CDR3 has 14 residues. This CDR3 reads CASSLRPGEETQYF. The DNA read from the CDR3 is TGTGCCAGCAGTCTGAGGCCGGGGGAAGAGACC.

CDR3 sequence: CASSLGKGQAETQYF. CDR3 bases read: TGTGCCAGCAGCTTGGGTAAAGGCCAGGCGGAGACC. The rearrangement joins TRBV5-4 to TRBJ2-5; D not certain. The CDR3 end falls 3 residues outside the read, so it is completed with the germline J gene. CDR1 and CDR2 (germline): SGHNT, YYREEE (reference sequence). V shed 0 bases and J shed 5 bases, with 14 bases lying between them. The CDR3 runs 15 residues.

In regard to this clone: From the germline J gene comes the end of the CDR3, since the read stops 3 residues before it. V gene TRBV19 combines with J gene TRBJ2-1, with D hard to call. Trimming took 4 bases from V and 0 from J, leaving 13 bases between them. This CDR3 spans 16 amino acids. Germline CDR1 is LNHDA and CDR2 is SQIVND (reference sequence). The CDR3 DNA, read in part, is TGTGCCAGTAGTACCCACCGGGTTGGCTCCTACAATGAG. Translated, it gives CASSTHRVGSYNE. The complete CDR3 sequence is CASSTHRVGSYNEQFF.

Details on this clone: The read ends 3 residues early relative to the CDR3; the germline J gene fills the gap. The rearrangement joins TRBV23-1 to TRBJ2-7, with 10 bases fitting TRBD1. TRBV23-1 is an open reading frame whose function is uncertain. J was trimmed by 1 base and V by 3 bases; bases with no gene match: 6. The CDR3 contains 16 residues. The CDR3 sequence is CASSHGQGEKSYEQYF. CDR3 DNA, as far as it was read: TGCGCCAGCAGTCACGGACAGGGGGAAAAATCCTACGAG.

CDR3 loop: CASSLVNREKLFF. CDR3 DNA (partial): TGTGCCAGCAGCTTGGTAAACAGGGAGAAA. This chain links TRBV11-2 with TRBJ1-4; possible D gene TRBD1, 6 bases. The CDR3 extends 3 residues past the end of the read, so its final part is completed from the germline J gene. Germline V CDR1 and CDR2: SGHAT, FQNNGV. CDR3 length: 13 amino acids.

In the case of this clone: The observed sequence ends 3 residues before the CDR3 terminus, with the missing tail filled in from the germline J gene. The J gene is TRBJ2-3, the V gene TRBV5-1; D not resolved. Trimming took off 4 bases at V and 4 bases at J, with 10 bases between the two ends. Per the germline V gene, CDR1 is SGHRS and CDR2 is YFSETQ. The CDR3 has 13 residues. Incomplete CDR3 DNA: TGCGCCAGCAGCCCACTCAATCCAGATACG. Residues: CASSPLNPDT. The CDR3 reads in full as CASSPLNPDTQYF.

Points on this clone: The sequenced fragment ends 3 residues before the CDR3 boundary, so the rest is inferred from the germline J gene. This chain joins TRBV7-6 and TRBJ1-1; possible D gene TRBD1, 6 bases. The CDR3 totals 15 residues. V shed 6 bases and J shed 1 base, with 15 bases lying between them. The V gene's germline CDR1 is SGHVS and CDR2 FNYEAQ. The CDR3 bases that were read are TGTGCCAGCAGGATGATCGGACAGAAGAACACTGAA. Encoded protein: CASRMIGQKNTE. The full CDR3 protein is CASRMIGQKNTEAFF. The variable domain in full, with the rest retrieved from reference TRBV7-6 and TRBJ1-1, is GAGVSQSPRYKVTKRGQDVALRCDPISGHVSLYWYRQALGQGPEFLTYFNYEAQQDKSGLPNDRFSAERPEGSISTLTIQRTEQRDSAMYRCASRMIGQKNTEAFFGQGTRLTVV.

Of note for this clone: The CDR3 extends 3 residues past the end of the read, so its final part is completed from the germline J gene. The chain uses TRBV20-1 and TRBJ1-5; tentatively, D is TRBD1 (6 bases). The V end lost 0 bases, the J end lost 2 bases, and 17 bases lay between the germline ends. This CDR3 region has 17 residues. Germline CDR1 is DFQATT and CDR2 is SNEGSKA (reference sequence). CDR3 loop: CSARDEEQGLGNQPQHF. The covered CDR3 bases are TGCAGTGCTAGAGATGAGGAACAGGGATTAGGCAATCAGCCC.

Details on this clone: From the germline J gene comes the end of the CDR3, since the read stops 3 residues before it. This chain joins TRBV7-9 and TRBJ2-4, with a tentative D call TRBD1 (6 bases). Germline CDR1 reads SEHNR; CDR2 reads FQNEAQ (reference sequence). The CDR3 contains 14 residues. V was trimmed by 1 base and J by 9 bases, leaving 13 bases between them. The CDR3 loop reads CASSLGGQSSIQYF. CDR3 DNA (partial): TGTGCCAGCAGCTTAGGAGGACAGTCTTCCATT. Supplemented by reference TRBV7-9 and TRBJ2-4, the full variable domain reads DTGVSQNPRHKITKRGQNVTFRCDPISEHNRLYWYRQTLGQGPEFLTYFQNEAQLEKSRLLSDRFSAERPKGSFSTLEIQRTEQGDSAMYLCASSLGGQSSIQYFGAGTRLSVL.

On this clone itself: The read finishes 3 residues shy of the CDR3 end, and the germline J gene is used to complete it. The chain couples TRBV5-4 to TRBJ2-7; D ambiguous. Trimming shortened V by 3 bases and J by 3 bases, and 13 bases separated the two germline ends. The CDR3 is 14 residues long. CDR1 and CDR2 (germline): SGHNT, YYREEE (reference sequence). The covered CDR3 bases are TGTGCCAGCAGCTCTGACACCAGTTTCTACGAG. Translated, it gives CASSSDTSFYE. The entire CDR3 is CASSSDTSFYEQYF.

On this clone: The observed sequence ends 3 residues before the CDR3 terminus, with the missing tail filled in from the germline J gene. This chain connects TRBV7-3 to TRBJ2-2, with TRBD2 identical over 10 bases. J lost 0 bases, V lost 0 bases, and 1 base had no gene match. The CDR3 has 17 residues. Germline V CDR1 and CDR2: SGHTA, FQGTGA. Incomplete CDR3 DNA: TGTGCCAGCAGCTTAACGGGACTAGCGCCGAACACCGGGGAG. This encodes CASSLTGLAPNTGE. The whole CDR3 sequence is CASSLTGLAPNTGELFF.

A remark on this clone: The CDR3 is cut off 3 residues early in the read; its end comes from the germline J gene. V gene TRBV5-1 combines with J gene TRBJ2-3, with 9 bases lining up with TRBD2. Germline loops: CDR1 SGHRS, CDR2 YFSETQ. This CDR3 has 17 amino acids. The V segment lost 4 bases and the J segment 2 bases; nucleotides outside the gene matches: 11. The CDR3 loop is CASSSQAGGQYTDTQYF. The covered CDR3 bases are TGCGCCAGCAGCAGTCAAGCGGGGGGCCAATACACAGATACG.